Listed below are T cell receptor beta chains from one sample, sequenced in a study of cytomegalovirus exposure and HLA in healthy donors. The table came from immunoSEQ multiplex PCR; TCRdb's copy has only in-frame clones and leaves some out. The profile shows 100,000 to 150,000 clones, roughly 86% of them singletons. Sequencing input: PBMCs. Every receptor here comes from a man aged 25 to 40 in good health and CMV-seronegative. CDR3s include the opening cysteine and the closing phenylalanine or tryptophan. A D gene is named only where the DNA matches it firmly. The size entry is marked missing in some rows and otherwise reads once, few, many or a size class.

clone size: once; D gene: NA; J gene: TRBJ2-7; V gene: TRBV13; CDR3 DNA: TGTGCCAGCAGGAATCGTCCGAGCTCCTACGAGCAGTACTTC; CDR3 protein: CASRNRPSSYEQYF
clone size: NA; D gene: TRBD1; J gene: TRBJ1-4; V gene: TRBV5-1; CDR3 DNA: TGCGCCAGCAGACCGACAGGGGGGGCTAATGAAAAACTGTTTTTT; CDR3 protein: CASRPTGGANEKLFF
clone size: NA; D gene: NA; J gene: TRBJ2-5; V gene: TRBV30; CDR3 DNA: TGTGCCTGGAGTGGGGGCACTACCCAGTACTTC; CDR3 protein: CAWSGGTTQYF
clone size: once; D gene: TRBD1; J gene: TRBJ1-2; V gene: TRBV5-6; CDR3 DNA: TGTGCCAGCAGCTTGACAGGGGGCGACTACGGAGGCTACACCTTC; CDR3 protein: CASSLTGGDYGGYTF
clone size: NA; D gene: TRBD1; J gene: TRBJ1-2; V gene: TRBV2; CDR3 DNA: TGTGCCAGCCGGGACAGGGGGGTGGGTGGCTACACCTTC; CDR3 protein: CASRDRGVGGYTF
clone size: NA; D gene: NA; J gene: TRBJ2-7; V gene: TRBV7-2; CDR3 DNA: TGTGCCAGCAGCTTGAGAGCTTCTTCCTACGAGCAGTACTTC; CDR3 protein: CASSLRASSYEQYF
clone size: few; D gene: TRBD1; J gene: TRBJ1-2; V gene: TRBV7-2; CDR3 DNA: TGTGCCAGCAGCCCAGGGACAGACTATGGCTACACCTTC; CDR3 protein: CASSPGTDYGYTF
clone size: NA; D gene: NA; J gene: TRBJ1-5; V gene: TRBV19; CDR3 DNA: TGTGCCAGTAGTAAAGGGCAGCCGGGGAGCAATCAGCCCCAGCATTTT; CDR3 protein: CASSKGQPGSNQPQHF
clone size: NA; D gene: NA; J gene: TRBJ2-7; V gene: TRBV6-6; CDR3 DNA: TGTGCCAGCAGTTACGCGGAAGAGGCCTCCTACGAGCAGTACTTC; CDR3 protein: CASSYAEEASYEQYF
clone size: NA; D gene: TRBD2; J gene: TRBJ2-7; V gene: TRBV6-5; CDR3 DNA: TGTGCCAGCAGACCCGGGACTAGCGGGAGTGGCGAGCAGTACTTC; CDR3 protein: CASRPGTSGSGEQYF
clone size: few; D gene: NA; J gene: TRBJ1-1; V gene: TRBV2; CDR3 DNA: TGTGCCAGCAGTGACCAGGGGAACACTGAAGCTTTCTTT; CDR3 protein: CASSDQGNTEAFF
clone size: NA; D gene: TRBD1; J gene: TRBJ2-7; V gene: TRBV16; CDR3 DNA: TGTGCCAGCAGCCGGGACAGGGGCGGCGAGCAGTACTTC; CDR3 protein: CASSRDRGGEQYF
clone size: NA; D gene: NA; J gene: TRBJ1-2; V gene: TRBV7-9; CDR3 DNA: TGTGCCAGCAGTCCTAGGACAGTGCGGGCCTATGGCTACACCTTC; CDR3 protein: CASSPRTVRAYGYTF
clone size: NA; D gene: NA; J gene: TRBJ2-2; V gene: TRBV11-2; CDR3 DNA: TGTGCCAGCAGCTTAGTACCCGCTAGCAATGCCGGGGAGCTGTTTTTT; CDR3 protein: CASSLVPASNAGELFF
clone size: NA; D gene: NA; J gene: TRBJ1-2; V gene: TRBV28; CDR3 DNA: TGTGCCAGCAGTTTATCCCAGGGTGGCTACACCTTC; CDR3 protein: CASSLSQGGYTF
clone size: NA; D gene: NA; J gene: TRBJ1-2; V gene: TRBV5-1; CDR3 DNA: TGCGCCAGCAGCTTGGCGCAGGGTCATGGCGATGGCTACACCTTC; CDR3 protein: CASSLAQGHGDGYTF
clone size: NA; D gene: NA; J gene: TRBJ2-3; V gene: TRBV5-1; CDR3 DNA: TGCGCCAGTATGCAGGGACTGTTTGGGACTAGCACAGATACGCAGTATTTT; CDR3 protein: CASMQGLFGTSTDTQYF
clone size: few; D gene: NA; J gene: TRBJ2-2; V gene: TRBV12-5; CDR3 DNA: TGTGCTAGTGGTGAGGACACCGGGGAGCTGTTTTTT; CDR3 protein: CASGEDTGELFF
clone size: NA; D gene: NA; J gene: TRBJ1-2; V gene: TRBV5-1; CDR3 DNA: TGCGCCAGCACTCCCAGGGAAGGCTATGGCTACACCTTC; CDR3 protein: CASTPREGYGYTF
clone size: NA; D gene: TRBD2; J gene: TRBJ2-3; V gene: TRBV10-3; CDR3 DNA: TGTGCCATCGGAAACGGGAGGAACACAGATACGCAGTATTTT; CDR3 protein: CAIGNGRNTDTQYF
clone size: NA; D gene: TRBD2; J gene: TRBJ2-3; V gene: TRBV11-1; CDR3 DNA: TGTGCCAGCAGCTTAGGGAGCGGGAGAGGCGCAGATACGCAGTATTTT; CDR3 protein: CASSLGSGRGADTQYF
clone size: NA; D gene: NA; J gene: TRBJ1-1; V gene: TRBV14; CDR3 DNA: TGTGCCAGCAGCCAAGATTTGAAACCGGGTGAGGCTTTCTTT; CDR3 protein: CASSQDLKPGEAFF
clone size: NA; D gene: TRBD1; J gene: TRBJ2-3; V gene: TRBV27; CDR3 DNA: TGTGCCAGCAGCTTTTGGACAGGGGTGACAGATACGCAGTATTTT; CDR3 protein: CASSFWTGVTDTQYF
clone size: NA; D gene: TRBD2; J gene: TRBJ2-3; V gene: TRBV5-1; CDR3 DNA: TGCGCCAGCAGCTTAAGGACGTTAGCGGGAGCAGATACGCAGTATTTT; CDR3 protein: CASSLRTLAGADTQYF
clone size: NA; D gene: NA; J gene: TRBJ1-1; V gene: TRBV4-1; CDR3 DNA: TGCGCCAGCAGCCAAGCCGACAGGAGGATGAACACTGAAGCTTTCTTT; CDR3 protein: CASSQADRRMNTEAFF
clone size: NA; D gene: NA; J gene: TRBJ2-2; V gene: TRBV4-1; CDR3 DNA: TGCGCCAGCAGCCAACCGGCGGGGAACACCGGGGAGCTGTTTTTT; CDR3 protein: CASSQPAGNTGELFF
clone size: NA; D gene: NA; J gene: TRBJ2-1; V gene: TRBV10-2; CDR3 DNA: TGCGCCAGCAACCCTGAGCAGGCCTACAATGAGCAGTTCTTC; CDR3 protein: CASNPEQAYNEQFF
clone size: once; D gene: NA; J gene: TRBJ2-1; V gene: TRBV6-5; CDR3 DNA: TGTGCCAGCACCAACCTCGGCTCGACTACGAAGCTCTTC; CDR3 protein: CASTNLGSTTKLF